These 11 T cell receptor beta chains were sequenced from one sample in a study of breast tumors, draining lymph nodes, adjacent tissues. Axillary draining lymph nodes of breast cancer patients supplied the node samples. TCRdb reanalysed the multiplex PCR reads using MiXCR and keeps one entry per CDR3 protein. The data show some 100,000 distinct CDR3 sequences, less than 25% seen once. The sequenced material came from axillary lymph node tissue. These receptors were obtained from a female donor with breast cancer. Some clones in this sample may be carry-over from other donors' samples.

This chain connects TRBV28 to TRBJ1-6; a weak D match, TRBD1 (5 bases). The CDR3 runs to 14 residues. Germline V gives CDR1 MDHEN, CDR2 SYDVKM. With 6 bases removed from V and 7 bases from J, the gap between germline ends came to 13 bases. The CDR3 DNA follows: TGTGCCAGCAGAGCGACAGTCAGCAATTCACCCCTCCACTTT. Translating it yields CASRATVSNSPLHF.

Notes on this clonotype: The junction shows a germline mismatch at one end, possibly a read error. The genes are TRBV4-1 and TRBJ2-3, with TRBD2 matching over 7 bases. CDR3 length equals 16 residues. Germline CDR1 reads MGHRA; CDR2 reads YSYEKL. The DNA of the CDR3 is TGCGCCAGCAGCCAGTCTAGCGGTCCGTCCACAGATACGCATTATTTT. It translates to CASSQSSGPSTDTHYF.

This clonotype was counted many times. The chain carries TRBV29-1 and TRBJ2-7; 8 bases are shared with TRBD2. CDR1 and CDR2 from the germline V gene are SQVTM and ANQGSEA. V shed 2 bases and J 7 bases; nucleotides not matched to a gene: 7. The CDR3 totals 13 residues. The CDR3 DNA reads TGCAGCGTTGAACGGGAGGGTTCTAGGGAGCAGTACTTC. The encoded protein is CSVEREGSREQYF.

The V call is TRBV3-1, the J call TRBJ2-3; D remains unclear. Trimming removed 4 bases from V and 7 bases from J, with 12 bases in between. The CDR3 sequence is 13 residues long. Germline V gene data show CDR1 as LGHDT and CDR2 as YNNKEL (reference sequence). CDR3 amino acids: CASSRLGSNTQYF. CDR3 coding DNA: TGTGCCAGCAGCCGCCTCGGGTCCAATACGCAGTATTTT.

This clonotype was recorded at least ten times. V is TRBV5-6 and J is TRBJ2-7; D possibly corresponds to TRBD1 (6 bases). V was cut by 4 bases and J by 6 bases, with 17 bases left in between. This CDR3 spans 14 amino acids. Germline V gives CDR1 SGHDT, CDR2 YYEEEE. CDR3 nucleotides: TGTGCCAGCAGCGCACAGGGAATAACTGTCGAGCAGTACTTC. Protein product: CASSAQGITVEQYF.

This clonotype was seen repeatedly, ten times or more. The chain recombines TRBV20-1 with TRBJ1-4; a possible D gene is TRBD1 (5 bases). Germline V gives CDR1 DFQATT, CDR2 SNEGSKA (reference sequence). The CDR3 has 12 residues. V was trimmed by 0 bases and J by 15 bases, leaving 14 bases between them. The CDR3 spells CSAREALGLLFF. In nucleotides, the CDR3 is TGCAGTGCTAGAGAGGCGCTGGGGCTGTTGTTTTTT.

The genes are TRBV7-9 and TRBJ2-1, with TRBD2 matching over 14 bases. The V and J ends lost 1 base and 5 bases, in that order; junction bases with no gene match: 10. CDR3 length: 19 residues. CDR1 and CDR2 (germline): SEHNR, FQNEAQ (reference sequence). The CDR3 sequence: CASSLEGLAGVRSHNEQFF. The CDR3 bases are TGTGCCAGCAGCTTAGAGGGACTAGCGGGAGTAAGATCCCACAATGAGCAGTTCTTC.

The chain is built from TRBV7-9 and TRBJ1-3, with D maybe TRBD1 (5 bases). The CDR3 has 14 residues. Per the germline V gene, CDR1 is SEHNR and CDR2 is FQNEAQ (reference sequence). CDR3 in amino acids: CVCSFTGSGNTIYF. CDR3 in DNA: TGTGTCTGCAGCTTTACAGGTTCGGGAAACACCATATATTTT.

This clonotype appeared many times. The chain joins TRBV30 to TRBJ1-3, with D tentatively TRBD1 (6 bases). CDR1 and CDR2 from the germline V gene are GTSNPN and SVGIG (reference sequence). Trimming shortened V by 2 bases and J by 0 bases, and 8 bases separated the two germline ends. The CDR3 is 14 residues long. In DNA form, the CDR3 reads TGTGCCTGGAGTCAGGGGCACTCTGGAAACACCATATATTTT. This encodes CAWSQGHSGNTIYF.

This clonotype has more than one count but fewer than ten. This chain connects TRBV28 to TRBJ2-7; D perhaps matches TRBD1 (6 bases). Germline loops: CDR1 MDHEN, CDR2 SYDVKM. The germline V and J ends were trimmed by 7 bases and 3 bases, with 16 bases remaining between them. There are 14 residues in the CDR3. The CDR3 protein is CASKTGTRHYEQYF. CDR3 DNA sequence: TGTGCCAGCAAGACCGGGACAAGGCACTACGAGCAGTACTTC.

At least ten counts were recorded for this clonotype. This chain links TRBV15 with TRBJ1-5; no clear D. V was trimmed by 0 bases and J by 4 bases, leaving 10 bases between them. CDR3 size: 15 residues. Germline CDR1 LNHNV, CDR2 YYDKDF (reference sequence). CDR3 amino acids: CATSRDLGNNQPQHF. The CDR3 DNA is TGTGCCACCAGCAGAGATCTGGGGAATAATCAGCCCCAGCATTTT.